A selection of T cell receptor beta chains follows, all from one sample in a study of blood T cell repertoires in COVID-19. Repertoires were generated with immunoSEQ multiplex PCR, while TCRdb's copy carries only in-frame clones and drops some. The sample lists 90,000 to 110,000 clones; approximately 87% were seen once. The sample taken for sequencing was peripheral blood. The receptors here all came from a woman aged 45-65 years with acute or convalescent COVID-19. Both conserved end residues are part of each CDR3. Each record gives: D gene, V gene, CDR3 length, clone size, J gene, CDR3 DNA, CDR3 protein. The D gene is left open where the match is weak. Where a row states a size, it is once, few, many or the class of an expanded clone; other rows omit it.

d_call: TRBD1
v_call: TRBV5-1
cdr3_length: 14
clone_size: NA
j_call: TRBJ2-3
cdr3_nt: TGCGCCAGCAGCTTCGCAGGGGGCGGGGATACGCAGTATTTT
cdr3_aa: CASSFAGGGDTQYF

d_call: NA
v_call: TRBV14
cdr3_length: 14
clone_size: NA
j_call: TRBJ1-1
cdr3_nt: TGTGCCAGCAGCCGGCTGGACGGAGGGATTGAAGCTTTCTTT
cdr3_aa: CASSRLDGGIEAFF

d_call: NA
v_call: TRBV24-1
cdr3_length: 21
clone_size: NA
j_call: TRBJ1-6
cdr3_nt: TGTGCCACCAGTGACTGTTCGCGGGACCTCGGACCGGGCTCCTATAATTCACCCCTCCACTTT
cdr3_aa: CATSDCSRDLGPGSYNSPLHF

d_call: TRBD1
v_call: TRBV7-9
cdr3_length: 15
clone_size: NA
j_call: TRBJ2-5
cdr3_nt: TGTGCCAGCAGCCTCCGACCCAGGGGGTTGGAGACCCAGTACTTC
cdr3_aa: CASSLRPRGLETQYF

d_call: TRBD1
v_call: TRBV2
cdr3_length: 15
clone_size: NA
j_call: TRBJ1-2
cdr3_nt: TGTGCCAGCAGTCAACCGGGACAGGGGGTCTATGGCTACACCTTC
cdr3_aa: CASSQPGQGVYGYTF

d_call: TRBD1
v_call: TRBV5-1
cdr3_length: 15
clone_size: NA
j_call: TRBJ1-1
cdr3_nt: TGCGCCAGCAGCTTGACCGGACAGGTCAACACTGAAGCTTTCTTT
cdr3_aa: CASSLTGQVNTEAFF

d_call: NA
v_call: TRBV10-2
cdr3_length: 12
clone_size: NA
j_call: TRBJ2-7
cdr3_nt: TGCGCCAGCAGTGAGCCCTACAGGGAGCAGTACTTC
cdr3_aa: CASSEPYREQYF

d_call: NA
v_call: TRBV12-3/TRBV12-4
cdr3_length: 13
clone_size: NA
j_call: TRBJ1-5
cdr3_nt: TGTGCCAGCAGTATACAGAGATATCAGCCCCAGCATTTT
cdr3_aa: CASSIQRYQPQHF

d_call: TRBD2
v_call: TRBV11-2
cdr3_length: 16
clone_size: NA
j_call: TRBJ2-7
cdr3_nt: TGTGCCAGCAGCTTCGGCGCAGCGGGGCGATCCTACGAGCAGTACTTC
cdr3_aa: CASSFGAAGRSYEQYF

d_call: TRBD2
v_call: TRBV15
cdr3_length: 15
clone_size: NA
j_call: TRBJ2-7
cdr3_nt: TGTGCCACCAGCAGAGAAGGAGCGGGGACCTACGAGCAGTACTTC
cdr3_aa: CATSREGAGTYEQYF

d_call: TRBD1
v_call: TRBV2
cdr3_length: 13
clone_size: NA
j_call: TRBJ1-1
cdr3_nt: TGTGCCAGCAAAACAGGGGGAATCACTGAAGCTTTCTTT
cdr3_aa: CASKTGGITEAFF

d_call: NA
v_call: TRBV7-3
cdr3_length: 13
clone_size: NA
j_call: TRBJ1-1
cdr3_nt: TGTGCCAGCAGCTTAACGAGCGGGTCCGAAGCTTTCTTT
cdr3_aa: CASSLTSGSEAFF

d_call: NA
v_call: TRBV2
cdr3_length: 11
clone_size: NA
j_call: TRBJ1-1
cdr3_nt: TGTGCCAGCGGGCGGAGGTCTGAAGCTTTCTTT
cdr3_aa: CASGRRSEAFF

d_call: TRBD1
v_call: TRBV7-6
cdr3_length: 17
clone_size: NA
j_call: TRBJ1-1
cdr3_nt: TGTGCCAGCAGCACAATTGGGGCAGGGGGCGCCCGGGCTGAAGCTTTCTTT
cdr3_aa: CASSTIGAGGARAEAFF

d_call: TRBD2
v_call: TRBV9
cdr3_length: 16
clone_size: NA
j_call: TRBJ2-7
cdr3_nt: TGTGCCAGCAGTGGTCTAATCGGGACTAGCGGGGAGGCGCAGTACTTC
cdr3_aa: CASSGLIGTSGEAQYF

d_call: NA
v_call: TRBV19
cdr3_length: 17
clone_size: few
j_call: TRBJ1-2
cdr3_nt: TGTGCCAGTAGTATAGCTCAGGGGCGGCCGGACAACTATGGCTACACCTTC
cdr3_aa: CASSIAQGRPDNYGYTF

d_call: NA
v_call: TRBV28
cdr3_length: 13
clone_size: NA
j_call: TRBJ1-2
cdr3_nt: TGTGCCAGCAGTTTCCCCGGGACATATGGCTACACCTTC
cdr3_aa: CASSFPGTYGYTF

d_call: NA
v_call: TRBV5-1
cdr3_length: 16
clone_size: few
j_call: TRBJ1-6
cdr3_nt: TGCGCCAGCAGCTTGGGACAGCCGACACAAGACCCACCCCTCCACTTT
cdr3_aa: CASSLGQPTQDPPLHF

d_call: NA
v_call: TRBV6-4
cdr3_length: 15
clone_size: NA
j_call: TRBJ2-7
cdr3_nt: TGTGCCAGCAGTGACTTGGGGACTCCAAACTACGAGCAGTACTTC
cdr3_aa: CASSDLGTPNYEQYF

d_call: TRBD1
v_call: TRBV5-1
cdr3_length: 15
clone_size: NA
j_call: TRBJ1-1
cdr3_nt: TGCGCCAGCAGCTTGATGACAGGGGGGAACACTGAAGCTTTCTTT
cdr3_aa: CASSLMTGGNTEAFF

d_call: NA
v_call: TRBV6-5
cdr3_length: 15
clone_size: NA
j_call: TRBJ1-2
cdr3_nt: TGTGCCAGCAGTCGCCTCCCGGGTAGTAACTATGGCTACACCTTC
cdr3_aa: CASSRLPGSNYGYTF

d_call: TRBD1
v_call: TRBV30
cdr3_length: 14
clone_size: NA
j_call: TRBJ1-5
cdr3_nt: TGTGCCTGGAGTGTCGGGACAGGGGATCAGCCCCAGCATTTT
cdr3_aa: CAWSVGTGDQPQHF

d_call: NA
v_call: TRBV9
cdr3_length: 14
clone_size: NA
j_call: TRBJ1-1
cdr3_nt: TGTGCCAGCAGCCAAGCCCATTCGAACACTGAAGCTTTCTTT
cdr3_aa: CASSQAHSNTEAFF

d_call: NA
v_call: TRBV2
cdr3_length: 14
clone_size: NA
j_call: TRBJ2-3
cdr3_nt: TGTGCCAGCAGCCCCCTGCAAGCAACAGATACGCAGTATTTT
cdr3_aa: CASSPLQATDTQYF

d_call: NA
v_call: TRBV6-6
cdr3_length: 13
clone_size: NA
j_call: TRBJ2-1
cdr3_nt: TGTGCCAGCAGTTACTCGAGGGAGAATGAGCAGTTCTTC
cdr3_aa: CASSYSRENEQFF

d_call: NA
v_call: TRBV3-1/TRBV3-2
cdr3_length: 13
clone_size: NA
j_call: TRBJ1-3
cdr3_nt: TGTGCCAGCAGCCCCCAGCGGGCAAACACCATATATTTT
cdr3_aa: CASSPQRANTIYF

d_call: TRBD1
v_call: TRBV27
cdr3_length: 13
clone_size: NA
j_call: TRBJ1-1
cdr3_nt: TGTGCCAGCAGTTTAGTAGGGGGCTCATGGAATTTCTTT
cdr3_aa: CASSLVGGSWNFF

d_call: TRBD1
v_call: TRBV3-1/TRBV3-2
cdr3_length: 14
clone_size: NA
j_call: TRBJ1-1
cdr3_nt: TGTGCCAGCAGCCGCTCAGACAGGGCGACTGAAGCTTTCTTT
cdr3_aa: CASSRSDRATEAFF

d_call: TRBD1
v_call: TRBV10-3
cdr3_length: 17
clone_size: once
j_call: TRBJ1-2
cdr3_nt: TGTGCCATCAGTGAGTCTCTGGGACAGGGGATGAACTATGGCTACACCTTC
cdr3_aa: CAISESLGQGMNYGYTF

d_call: NA
v_call: TRBV7-8
cdr3_length: 14
clone_size: NA
j_call: TRBJ2-1
cdr3_nt: TGTGCCAGCAGCTTCAGGGGCTCCTACAATGAGCAGTTCTTC
cdr3_aa: CASSFRGSYNEQFF

d_call: NA
v_call: TRBV5-1
cdr3_length: 16
clone_size: NA
j_call: TRBJ1-1
cdr3_nt: TGCGCCAGCAGCTCCCTCGGGGGAGGCATGGGCACTGAAGCTTTCTTT
cdr3_aa: CASSSLGGGMGTEAFF

d_call: TRBD1
v_call: TRBV7-8
cdr3_length: 13
clone_size: few
j_call: TRBJ1-1
cdr3_nt: TGTGCCAGCAGTCCACAGGGGATGACTGAAGCTTTCTTT
cdr3_aa: CASSPQGMTEAFF

d_call: TRBD1
v_call: TRBV5-1
cdr3_length: 17
clone_size: NA
j_call: TRBJ2-2
cdr3_nt: TGCGCCAGCAGCCCCGGACAGGGGGGCTTTGGGACCGGGGAGCTGTTTTTT
cdr3_aa: CASSPGQGGFGTGELFF

d_call: TRBD1
v_call: TRBV19
cdr3_length: 17
clone_size: NA
j_call: TRBJ1-2
cdr3_nt: TGTGCCAGTTCCAACGACAGGGGAGCCCTTACTAACTATGGCTACACCTTC
cdr3_aa: CASSNDRGALTNYGYTF

d_call: TRBD1
v_call: TRBV5-6
cdr3_length: 16
clone_size: NA
j_call: TRBJ1-1
cdr3_nt: TGTGCCAGCAGCAGGGACAGGGGGCAGGGTAACACTGAAGCTTTCTTT
cdr3_aa: CASSRDRGQGNTEAFF

d_call: NA
v_call: TRBV7-9
cdr3_length: 16
clone_size: few
j_call: TRBJ1-2
cdr3_nt: TGTGCCAGCACCCCCCCGGGGGGACGTCCCAGGGGAGGCTACACCTTC
cdr3_aa: CASTPPGGRPRGGYTF

d_call: NA
v_call: TRBV3-1/TRBV3-2
cdr3_length: 15
clone_size: NA
j_call: TRBJ2-7
cdr3_nt: TGTGCCAGCAGCCAAGATCAATTACAAGGGGGCGAGCAGTACTTC
cdr3_aa: CASSQDQLQGGEQYF